The rows below give T cell receptor beta chains drawn from one sample of a study of CD8 T cells in Susac syndrome. TCRdb reanalysed the immunoSEQ multiplex PCR reads using MiXCR and keeps one entry per CDR3 protein. Of roughly 200,000 distinct CDR3 sequences listed, about 91% are singletons. The sequenced sample consisted of CD4+ T cells from PBMCs. These receptor sequences come from a human donor with Susac syndrome. Both conserved end residues are trimmed from each CDR3.

j_gene | v_gene | CDR3aa
TRBJ1-2 | TRBV2 | ARSTRDRANYGYT
TRBJ1-1 | TRBV20-1 | SASQGATEAF
TRBJ1-2 | TRBV6-6 | ASSYSTNYGYT
TRBJ2-3 | TRBV4-2 | ASSLSKEVVAGSTDTQY
TRBJ1-5 | TRBV2 | ASSAGTGTSFSNQPQH
TRBJ1-4 | TRBV4-1 | ASSQVSGSEKLF
TRBJ1-2 | TRBV25-1 | ASSDPRTGVGGYT
TRBJ2-1 | TRBV30 | AWRMGGLAGGTDNEQF
TRBJ2-7 | TRBV3-1 | ASSQMTSTYEQY
TRBJ2-5 | TRBV6-5 | ASSYVVGETQY
TRBJ2-3 | TRBV20-1 | SARDDTASTDTQY
TRBJ1-1 | TRBV9 | ASSVVRTGRNTEAF
TRBJ1-2 | TRBV1 | TSSHSGGANYGYT
TRBJ2-7 | TRBV30 | AWIQPGRSSYEQY
TRBJ2-7 | TRBV5-1 | ASSSTAPSYEQY
TRBJ1-2 | TRBV5-1 | ASSRGQNGYT
TRBJ2-5 | TRBV5-1 | ASSRDTETQY
TRBJ1-2 | TRBV7-9 | ASSLAGANYGYT
TRBJ1-1 | TRBV12-3/TRBV12-4 | ASSPRRGGADTEAF
TRBJ2-7 | TRBV7-8 | ASSSNWRGPGDEQY
TRBJ2-1 | TRBV3-1 | ASSQGPLVFGQF
TRBJ2-5 | TRBV5-1 | ASSLPGQGETQY
TRBJ2-1 | TRBV7-3 | ASSAGLAGGSYNEQF
TRBJ2-1 | TRBV24-1 | ATSDVSGRGLNEQF
TRBJ2-2 | TRBV7-9 | AELKGLAGNTGELF
TRBJ1-1 | TRBV5-1 | ASSALTDGTEAF
TRBJ2-3 | TRBV7-9 | ASSLDTQY